This T cell receptor beta chain derives from a study of beta chain features in type 1 diabetes. Overall study findings and caveats: In every one of the four CD4+ subsets, TCRB CDR3s were moderately but significantly shorter in Type 1 diabetes patients.

Expressed TCRB transcripts were sequenced because the entire RNA isolate underwent reverse transcription. Repertoires were generated with immunoSEQ multiplex PCR, while TCRdb's copy carries only in-frame clones and drops some. The data hold 600,000 or so clones, with roughly an eighth observed a single time. Notes on this clone: Its specificity is unknown.

The V gene end was trimmed by 3 bases and the J gene end by 3 bases; junction bases not matched to a gene: 3. The CDR3 extends over 15 amino acids. CDR1 and CDR2 from the germline V gene are SGHDN and FVKESK. The sequence derives from a man aged 18 to 35 with type 1 diabetes. V usage is TRBV14 and J usage is TRBJ1-1, with TRBD1 matching 11 bases. The sequenced sample was naive CD4+ T cells from blood. As DNA, the CDR3 is TGTGCCAGCAGCCACCTGGGACAGGGGGACACTGAAGCTTTCTTT. It is translated as CASSHLGQGDTEAFF.